This T cell receptor beta chain was sequenced during a study of T cell clonality in common variable immunodeficiency. This clone has ten or more counts. The CDR3 is cut off 3 residues early in the read; its end comes from the germline J gene. Libraries were prepared by immunoSEQ multiplex PCR; TCRdb keeps only in-frame clonotypes and omits some of them. The sample offers roughly 50,000 clones and no singletons, the top ten holding about 3.4%. The V end was cut by 6 bases, the J end by 8 bases, with 13 bases between. The CDR3 has 13 amino acids. Germline V gene data show CDR1 as MDHEN and CDR2 as SYDVKM.

The sequence was collected from a person between 18 and 69 years old in good health. Specimen: peripheral blood mononuclear cells. The chain recombines TRBV28 with TRBJ1-4; D possibly corresponds to TRBD1 (6 bases). CDR3 residues: CASRMGGAEKLFF. Incomplete CDR3 DNA: TGTGCCAGCAGAATGGGGGGGGCGGAAAAA.